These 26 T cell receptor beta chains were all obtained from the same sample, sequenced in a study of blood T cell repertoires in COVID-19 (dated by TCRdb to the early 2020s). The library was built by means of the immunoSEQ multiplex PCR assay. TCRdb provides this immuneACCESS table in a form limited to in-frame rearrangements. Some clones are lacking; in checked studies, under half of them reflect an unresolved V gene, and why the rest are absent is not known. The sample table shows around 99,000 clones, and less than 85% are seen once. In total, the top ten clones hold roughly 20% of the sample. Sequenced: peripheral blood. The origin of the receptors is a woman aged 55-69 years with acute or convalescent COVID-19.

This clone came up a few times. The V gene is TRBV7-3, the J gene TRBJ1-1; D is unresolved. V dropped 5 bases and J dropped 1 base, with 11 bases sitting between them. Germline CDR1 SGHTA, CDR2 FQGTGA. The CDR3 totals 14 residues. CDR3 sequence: CASSRSRTNTEAFF. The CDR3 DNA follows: TGTGCCAGCAGCAGGAGTCGAACGAACACTGAAGCTTTCTTT.

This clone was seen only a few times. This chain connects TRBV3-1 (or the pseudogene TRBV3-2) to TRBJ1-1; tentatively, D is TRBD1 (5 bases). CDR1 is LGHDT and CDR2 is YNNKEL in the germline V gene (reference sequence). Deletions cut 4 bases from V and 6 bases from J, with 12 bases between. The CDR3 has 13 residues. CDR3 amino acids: CASSPRVFAEAFF. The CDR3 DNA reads TGTGCCAGCAGCCCCAGGGTATTCGCTGAAGCTTTCTTT.

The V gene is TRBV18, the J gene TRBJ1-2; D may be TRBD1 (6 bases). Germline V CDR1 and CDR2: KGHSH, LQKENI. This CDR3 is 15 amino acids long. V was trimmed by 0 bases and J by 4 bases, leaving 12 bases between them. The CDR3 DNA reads TGTGCCAGCTCACCACCCGGCGCAGGGGTCTATGGCTACACCTTC. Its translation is CASSPPGAGVYGYTF.

The CDR3 DNA is TGTGCCAGCGGTGGGACTGGCGGAACTGAAGCTTTCTTT. Amino acid sequence: CASGGTGGTEAFF. The chain couples TRBV7-3 to TRBJ1-1; D possibly corresponds to TRBD1 (5 bases). Germline V lookup: CDR1 SGHTA, CDR2 FQGTGA. The V and J ends lost 8 bases and 5 bases respectively, with 15 bases between them. CDR3 length: 13 residues.

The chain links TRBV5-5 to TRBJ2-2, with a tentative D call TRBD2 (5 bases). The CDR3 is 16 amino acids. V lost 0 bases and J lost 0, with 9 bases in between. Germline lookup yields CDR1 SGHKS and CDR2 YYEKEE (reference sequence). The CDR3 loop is CASSLVAGSNTGELFF. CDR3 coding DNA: TGTGCCAGCAGCTTGGTTGCGGGCTCGAACACCGGGGAGCTGTTTTTT. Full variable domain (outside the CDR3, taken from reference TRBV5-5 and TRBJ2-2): DAGVTQSPTHLIKTRGQQVTLRCSPISGHKSVSWYQQVLGQGPQFIFQYYEKEERGRGNFPDRFSARQFPNYSSELNVNALLLGDSALYLCASSLVAGSNTGELFFGEGSRLTVL.

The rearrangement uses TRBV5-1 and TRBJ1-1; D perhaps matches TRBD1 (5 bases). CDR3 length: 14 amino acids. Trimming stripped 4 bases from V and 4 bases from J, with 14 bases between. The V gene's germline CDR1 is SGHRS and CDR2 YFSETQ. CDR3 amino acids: CASSPTSGGTEAFF. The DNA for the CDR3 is TGCGCCAGCAGCCCTACTTCCGGGGGCACTGAAGCTTTCTTT.

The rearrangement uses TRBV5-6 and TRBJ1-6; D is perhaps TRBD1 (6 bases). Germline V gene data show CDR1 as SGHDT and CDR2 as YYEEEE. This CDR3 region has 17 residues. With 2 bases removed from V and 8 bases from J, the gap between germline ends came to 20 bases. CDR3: CASSFGTGKVRDSPLHF. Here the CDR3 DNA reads TGTGCCAGCAGCTTTGGAACAGGGAAGGTGCGGGATTCACCCCTCCACTTT.

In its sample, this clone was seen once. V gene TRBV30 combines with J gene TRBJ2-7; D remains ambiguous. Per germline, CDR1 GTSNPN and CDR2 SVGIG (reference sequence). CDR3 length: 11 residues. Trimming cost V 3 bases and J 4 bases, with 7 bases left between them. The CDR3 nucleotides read TGTGCCTGGAGGAACTTTTACGAGCAGTACTTC. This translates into CAWRNFYEQYF.

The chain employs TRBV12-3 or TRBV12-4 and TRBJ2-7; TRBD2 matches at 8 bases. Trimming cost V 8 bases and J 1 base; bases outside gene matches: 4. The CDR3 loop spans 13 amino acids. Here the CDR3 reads CASLSGASYEQYF. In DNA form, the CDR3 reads TGTGCCAGCCTTAGCGGGGCTTCCTACGAGCAGTACTTC.

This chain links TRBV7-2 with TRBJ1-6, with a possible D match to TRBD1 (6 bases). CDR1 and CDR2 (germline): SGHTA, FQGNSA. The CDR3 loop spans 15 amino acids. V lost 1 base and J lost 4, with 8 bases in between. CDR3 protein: CASSLDRVYNSPLHF. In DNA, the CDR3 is TGTGCCAGCAGCTTAGACAGGGTTTATAATTCACCCCTCCACTTT. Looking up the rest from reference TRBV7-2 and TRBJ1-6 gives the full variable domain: GAGVSQSPSNKVTEKGKDVELRCDPISGHTALYWYRQSLGQGLEFLIYFQGNSAPDKSGLPSDRFSAERTGGSVSTLTIQRTQQEDSAVYLCASSLDRVYNSPLHFGNGTRLTVT.

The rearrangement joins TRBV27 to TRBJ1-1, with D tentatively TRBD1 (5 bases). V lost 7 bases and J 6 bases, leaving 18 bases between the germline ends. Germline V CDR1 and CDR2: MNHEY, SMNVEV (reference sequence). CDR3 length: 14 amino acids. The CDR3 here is CASMGQGGWSEAFF. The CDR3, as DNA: TGTGCCAGCATGGGGCAGGGAGGGTGGTCTGAAGCTTTCTTT.

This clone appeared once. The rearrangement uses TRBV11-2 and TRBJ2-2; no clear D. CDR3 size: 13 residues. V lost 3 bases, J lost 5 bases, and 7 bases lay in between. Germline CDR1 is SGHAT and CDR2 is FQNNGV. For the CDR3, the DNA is TGTGCCAGCAGCTTTCCCAGGACCGGGGAGCTGTTTTTT. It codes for CASSFPRTGELFF.

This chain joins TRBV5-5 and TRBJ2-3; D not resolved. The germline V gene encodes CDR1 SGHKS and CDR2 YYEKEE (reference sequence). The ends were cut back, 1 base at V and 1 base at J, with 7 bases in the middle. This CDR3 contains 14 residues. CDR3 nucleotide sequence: TGTGCCAGCAGCTTGATGGAGCGCACAGATACGCAGTATTTT. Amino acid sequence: CASSLMERTDTQYF.

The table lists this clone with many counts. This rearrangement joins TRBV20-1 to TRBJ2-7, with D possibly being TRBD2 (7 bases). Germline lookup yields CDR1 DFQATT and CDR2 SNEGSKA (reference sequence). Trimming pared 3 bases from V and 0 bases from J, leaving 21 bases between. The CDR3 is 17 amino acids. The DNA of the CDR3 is TGCAGTGCTAGTCCCAGAAGGGGGGGCCGGAGCTCCTACGAGCAGTACTTC. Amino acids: CSASPRRGGRSSYEQYF.

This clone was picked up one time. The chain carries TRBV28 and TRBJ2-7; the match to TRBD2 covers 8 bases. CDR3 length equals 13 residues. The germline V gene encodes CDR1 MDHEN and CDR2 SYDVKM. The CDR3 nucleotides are TGTGCTATTGCGGGAGGCGGAACCTACGAGCAGTACTTC. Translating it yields CAIAGGGTYEQYF.

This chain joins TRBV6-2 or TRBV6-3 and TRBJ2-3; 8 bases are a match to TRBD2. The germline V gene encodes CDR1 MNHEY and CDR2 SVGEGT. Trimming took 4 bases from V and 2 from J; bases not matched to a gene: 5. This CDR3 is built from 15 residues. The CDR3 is CASSFPSGSTDTQYF. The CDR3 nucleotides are TGTGCCAGCAGTTTTCCTAGCGGGTCCACAGATACGCAGTATTTT.

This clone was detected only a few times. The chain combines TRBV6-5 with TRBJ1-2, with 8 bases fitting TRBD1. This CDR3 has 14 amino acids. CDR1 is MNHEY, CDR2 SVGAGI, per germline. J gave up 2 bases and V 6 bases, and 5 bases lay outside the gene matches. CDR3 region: CASSRTGSNYGYTF. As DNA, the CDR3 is TGTGCCAGCAGCCGGACAGGGTCCAACTATGGCTACACCTTC.

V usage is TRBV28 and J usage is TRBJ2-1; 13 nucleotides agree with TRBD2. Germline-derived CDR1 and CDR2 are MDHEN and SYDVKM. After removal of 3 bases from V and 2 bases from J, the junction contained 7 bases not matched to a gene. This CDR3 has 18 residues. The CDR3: CASSLRLAGGAPYNEQFF. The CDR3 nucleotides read TGTGCCAGCAGTTTGCGACTAGCGGGAGGCGCCCCCTACAATGAGCAGTTCTTC.

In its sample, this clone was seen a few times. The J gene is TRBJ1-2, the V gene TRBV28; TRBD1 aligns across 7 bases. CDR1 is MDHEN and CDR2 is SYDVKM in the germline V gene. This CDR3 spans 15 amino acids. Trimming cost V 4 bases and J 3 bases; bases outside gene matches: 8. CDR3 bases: TGTGCCAGCAGTTCTCCGGGACAGACATACTATGGCTACACCTTC. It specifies CASSSPGQTYYGYTF.

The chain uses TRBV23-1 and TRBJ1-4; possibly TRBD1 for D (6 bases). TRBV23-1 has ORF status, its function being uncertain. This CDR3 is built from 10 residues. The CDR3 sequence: CAWGPEKLFF. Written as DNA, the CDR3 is TGCGCTTGGGGGCCCGAAAAACTGTTTTTT.

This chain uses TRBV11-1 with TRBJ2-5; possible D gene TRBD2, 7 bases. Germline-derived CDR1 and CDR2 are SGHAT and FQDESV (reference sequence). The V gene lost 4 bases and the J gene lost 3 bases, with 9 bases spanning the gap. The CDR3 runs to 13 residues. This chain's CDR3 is CASSWGGEETQYF. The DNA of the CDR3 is TGTGCCAGCAGCTGGGGGGGCGAAGAGACCCAGTACTTC. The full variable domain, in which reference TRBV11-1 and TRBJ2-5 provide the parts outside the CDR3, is EAEVAQSPRYKITEKSQAVAFWCDPISGHATLYWYRQILGQGPELLVQFQDESVVDDSQLPKDRFSAERLKGVDSTLKIQPAELGDSAMYLCASSWGGEETQYFGPGTRLLVL.

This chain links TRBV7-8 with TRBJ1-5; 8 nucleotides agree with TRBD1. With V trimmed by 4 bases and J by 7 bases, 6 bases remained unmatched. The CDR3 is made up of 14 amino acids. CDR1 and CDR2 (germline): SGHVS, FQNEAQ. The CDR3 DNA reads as TGTGCCAGCAGCTCCGGGACAGGTCGCCAGCCCCAGCATTTT. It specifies CASSSGTGRQPQHF.

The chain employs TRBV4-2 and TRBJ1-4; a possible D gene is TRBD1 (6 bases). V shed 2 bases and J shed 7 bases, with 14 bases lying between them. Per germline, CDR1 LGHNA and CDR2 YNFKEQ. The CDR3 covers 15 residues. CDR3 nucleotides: TGTGCCAGCAGCCAACAATCTGGGGGCGGTGAAAAACTGTTTTTT. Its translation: CASSQQSGGGEKLFF.

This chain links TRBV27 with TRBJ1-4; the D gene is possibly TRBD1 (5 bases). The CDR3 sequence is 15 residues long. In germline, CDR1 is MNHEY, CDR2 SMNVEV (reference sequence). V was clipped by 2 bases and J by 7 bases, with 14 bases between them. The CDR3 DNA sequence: TGTGCCAGCAGTTTACAGGGTTTGGCCTCTGAAAAACTGTTTTTT. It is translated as CASSLQGLASEKLFF.

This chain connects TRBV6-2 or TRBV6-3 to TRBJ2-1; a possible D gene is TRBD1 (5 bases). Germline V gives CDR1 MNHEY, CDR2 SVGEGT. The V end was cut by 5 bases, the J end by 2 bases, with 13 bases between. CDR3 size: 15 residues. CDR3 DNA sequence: TGTGCCAGCAGTGCCCAGGGTAGCCCCTACAATGAGCAGTTCTTC. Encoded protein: CASSAQGSPYNEQFF.

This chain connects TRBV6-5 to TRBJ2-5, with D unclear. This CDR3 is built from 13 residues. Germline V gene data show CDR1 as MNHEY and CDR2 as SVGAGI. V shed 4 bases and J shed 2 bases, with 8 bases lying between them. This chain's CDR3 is CASSLLRQETQYF. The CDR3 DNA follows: TGTGCCAGCAGTTTGTTGCGGCAAGAGACCCAGTACTTC.